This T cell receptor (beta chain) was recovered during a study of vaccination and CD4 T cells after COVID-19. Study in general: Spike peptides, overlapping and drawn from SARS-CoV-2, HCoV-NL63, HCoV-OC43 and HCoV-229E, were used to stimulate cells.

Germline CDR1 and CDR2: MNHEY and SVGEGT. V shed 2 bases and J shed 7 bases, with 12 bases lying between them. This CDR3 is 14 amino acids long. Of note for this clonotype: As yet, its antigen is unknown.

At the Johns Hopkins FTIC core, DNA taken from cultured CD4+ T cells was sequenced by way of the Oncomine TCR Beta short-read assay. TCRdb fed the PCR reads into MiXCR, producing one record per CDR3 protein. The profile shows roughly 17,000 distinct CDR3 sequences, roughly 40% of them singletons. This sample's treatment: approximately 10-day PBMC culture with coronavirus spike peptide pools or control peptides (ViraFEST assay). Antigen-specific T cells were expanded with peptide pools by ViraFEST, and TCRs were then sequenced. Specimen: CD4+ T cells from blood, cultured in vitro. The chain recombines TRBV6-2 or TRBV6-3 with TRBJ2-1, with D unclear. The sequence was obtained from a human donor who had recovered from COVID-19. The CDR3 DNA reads TGTGCCAGCAGTTACCCACAGACTGGGAATGAGCAGTTCTTC. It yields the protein CASSYPQTGNEQFF.